A selection of T cell receptor beta chains follows, all from one sample in a study of T cell repertoires in cytomegalovirus infection. TCRdb fed the reads into MiXCR, producing one record per CDR3 protein. The sample carries some 350,000 distinct CDR3 sequences, roughly a third recorded once. For these TCRs, the target antigens are not known. Sequenced material: cultured PBMCs, taken from culture after CMV antigen stimulation. The receptor set was obtained from a human donor in good health (CMV status not recorded). Some clones in this sample may be carry-over from other donors' samples. The CDR3 runs from the conserved cysteine through the conserved F or W. The D gene is left open where the match is weak. Clone size is not always given. Where it is, it says once, few, many or a class for expanded clones.

>TRBV10-2|few|TRBJ1-5|TRBD1
TGCGCCAGCAGTGACAGGGGGCAGGGCACGGTTCAGCCCCAGCATTTT
CASSDRGQGTVQPQHF
>TRBV12-3/TRBV12-4|.|TRBJ2-7|.
TGTGCCAGCAGTTTACTCTCCGAGCAGTACTTC
CASSLLSEQYF
>TRBV6-8|.|TRBJ1-1|.
TGTGCCAGCAATTTACGAGGTCCCCAAAAGTACACTGAAGCTTTCTTT
CASNLRGPQKYTEAFF
>TRBV6-2/TRBV6-3|.|TRBJ1-6|.
TGTGCCAGCAGTTACTCGCGTTTCCGGGACTACTATAATTCACCCCTCCACTTT
CASSYSRFRDYYNSPLHF
>TRBV10-3|.|TRBJ2-1|.
TGTGCCATCACCCCCTCCATAAGCAGAGAGCAGTTCTTC
CAITPSISREQFF
>TRBV19|once|TRBJ1-5|TRBD1
TGTGCCAGTAGTATCGCCGGGACAGCGAATCAGCCCCAGCATTTT
CASSIAGTANQPQHF
>TRBV7-8|few|TRBJ1-4|.
TGTGCCAGCAGCGGCCGACAGGCAACTAATGAAAAACTGTTTTTT
CASSGRQATNEKLFF
>TRBV5-4|few|TRBJ1-1|.
TGTGCCAGCAGCTTGGAACGGGGATATGGTGAAGCTTTCTTT
CASSLERGYGEAFF
>TRBV7-9|.|TRBJ2-1|TRBD2
TGTGCCAGCCAACAGGGGCGGGTACTAGCGGGACTTCTTGAGCAGTTCTTC
CASQQGRVLAGLLEQFF
>TRBV7-3|.|TRBJ2-3|.
TGTGCCAGCAGCTTATTGGCTAGCGCGGCAGATACGCAGTATTTT
CASSLLASAADTQYF
>TRBV28|many|TRBJ1-2|.
TGTGCCAGCACCCGGAACTATGGCTACACCTTC
CASTRNYGYTF
>TRBV7-2|.|TRBJ1-1|TRBD1
TGTGCCAGCAGCAGACCGGGACAGGGTAATTTAGCTTTCTTT
CASSRPGQGNLAFF
>TRBV4-3|.|TRBJ1-3|.
TGCGCCAGCAGCCCTGTGCGGGGAAACACCATATATTTT
CASSPVRGNTIYF
>TRBV28|.|TRBJ1-1|TRBD1
TGTGCCAGCAAGTCACAGGGGGCGCATAGCACTGAAGCTTTCTTT
CASKSQGAHSTEAFF
>TRBV7-2|.|TRBJ2-6|.
TGTGCCAGCAGCTTAGCGTGGACAAAGCCTGGGGCCAACGTCCTGACTTTC
CASSLAWTKPGANVLTF
>TRBV24-1|.|TRBJ2-1|TRBD1
TGTGCCACCAGTGATCCGGGACAGGGGGGTAAGGGTGAGCAGTTCTTC
CATSDPGQGGKGEQFF
>TRBV20-1|few|TRBJ2-1|.
TGCAGTGCTAGAGATCTCAGGGGCAATGAGCAGTTCTTC
CSARDLRGNEQFF
>TRBV7-2|many|TRBJ2-3|.
TGTGCCAGCAGCTTACTAGTTATCACAGATACGCAGTATTTT
CASSLLVITDTQYF
>TRBV7-9|.|TRBJ1-2|.
TGTGCCAGCAGCTCAACGGCCGTTAACTATGGCTACACCTTC
CASSSTAVNYGYTF
>TRBV20-1|.|TRBJ1-2|TRBD1
TGCAGTGCTAGTGCGGGACAGGTGATCAAAGCTAACTATGGCTACACCTTC
CSASAGQVIKANYGYTF
>TRBV7-2|.|TRBJ2-3|.
TGTGCCAGCAGCTTAGTCCTACTAGCTACAGATACGCAGTATTTT
CASSLVLLATDTQYF
>TRBV12-3/TRBV12-4|few|TRBJ2-3|.
TGTGCCAGCAGTCCACCAGGGTATACGCAGTATTTT
CASSPPGYTQYF
>TRBV19|.|TRBJ1-1|.
TGTGCCAGTAGTATTAGACAGATGAACACTGAAGCTTTCTTT
CASSIRQMNTEAFF
>TRBV15|.|TRBJ2-7|TRBD2
TGTGCCACCAGCAGAGTCGGGACTAGCGGCCACGAGCAGTACTTC
CATSRVGTSGHEQYF
>TRBV6-6|.|TRBJ2-2|.
TGTGCCAGCAGTTTCCGCGGGACACCCCTCCAGTCCGGGGAGCTGTTTTTT
CASSFRGTPLQSGELFF
>TRBV12-3/TRBV12-4|.|TRBJ2-7|.
TGTGCCAGCAGCTTACTGTCAGCTACACCCTACGAGCAGTACTTC
CASSLLSATPYEQYF
>TRBV3-1|.|TRBJ2-1|.
TGTGCCAGCAGCCTATACGTTCCCGGCGGGACCTTTCCCAATGAGCAGTTCTTC
CASSLYVPGGTFPNEQFF
>TRBV5-1|.|TRBJ2-7|TRBD2
TGCGCCAGCAACTCGGGGGAGGGCTACGAGCAGTACTTC
CASNSGEGYEQYF
>TRBV29-1|.|TRBJ1-1|.
TGCAGCGTTAACCCGACAGGTTGGAACACTGAAGCTTTCTTT
CSVNPTGWNTEAFF
>TRBV28|.|TRBJ1-6|TRBD1
TGTGCCAGCAAATCCTGGGACAGGGTAAATTCACCCCTCCACTTT
CASKSWDRVNSPLHF
>TRBV7-9|many|TRBJ2-7|TRBD2
TGTGCCAGCAGCCTTAGCGGGAGGGCCGAGCAGTACTTC
CASSLSGRAEQYF
>TRBV10-3|.|TRBJ1-1|.
TGTGCCATCAGTGAGTCCTACAGGGCCGGGGGCACTGAAGCTTTCTTT
CAISESYRAGGTEAFF
>TRBV5-5|few|TRBJ1-2|.
TGTGCCAGCAGCTTGGTTTATTCCAACTATGGCTACACCTTC
CASSLVYSNYGYTF
>TRBV7-2|many|TRBJ2-5|TRBD2
TGTGCCAGCAGCGCTAGCGGATTCCAAGAGACCCAGTACTTC
CASSASGFQETQYF
>TRBV2|few|TRBJ2-7|.
TGTGCCAGCAGTATATACGAGCAGTACTTC
CASSIYEQYF
>TRBV6-1|few|TRBJ2-5|.
TGTGCCACCAATGCCCAGCAAGAGACCCAGTACTTC
CATNAQQETQYF
>TRBV7-2|.|TRBJ2-1|.
TGTGCCAGCAGCCCGCGTGGGGCTACCTACAATGAGCAGTTCTTC
CASSPRGATYNEQFF
>TRBV19|few|TRBJ1-2|TRBD1
TGTGCCAGTAGTATGGGGACAGGGGGCTTCTATGGCTACACCTTC
CASSMGTGGFYGYTF
>TRBV12-3/TRBV12-4|few|TRBJ1-1|TRBD1
TGTGCCAGCAGTTTATACGAGAGACAGGGCAGCACTGAAGCTTTCTTT
CASSLYERQGSTEAFF
>TRBV6-2/TRBV6-3|few|TRBJ2-1|TRBD2
TGTGCCAGCAGTTACCTCACCCTAGCGGGAATAAGCTCCTACAATGAGCAGTTCTTC
CASSYLTLAGISSYNEQFF
>TRBV6-8|once|TRBJ2-2|.
TGTGCCAGCAGCGAGGTACCCCTGAACACCGGGGAGCTGTTTTTT
CASSEVPLNTGELFF
>TRBV6-6|few|TRBJ2-2|.
TGTGCCAGCAGTTGGCAGGTTAACACCGGGGAGCTGTTTTTT
CASSWQVNTGELFF
>TRBV7-2|few|TRBJ2-4|.
TGTGCCAGCAGCGTCCGGCCCGAGGGGGGCATTCAGTACTTC
CASSVRPEGGIQYF
>TRBV7-9|.|TRBJ1-1|.
TGTGCCAGCCGAGGTTGGCAGGGTAAAATGTCGGACACTGAAGCTTTCTTT
CASRGWQGKMSDTEAFF
>TRBV6-2/TRBV6-3|.|TRBJ2-5|TRBD1
TGTGCCAGCAGTTTCGGGGACAGAAGGAGGGAGACCCAGTACTTC
CASSFGDRRRETQYF
>TRBV6-1|.|TRBJ2-2|TRBD1
TGTGCCAGCAGTACCCATCCCGGGACAGGGGTAGACGGGGAGCTGTTTTTT
CASSTHPGTGVDGELFF
>TRBV5-3|.|TRBJ2-1|.
TGTGCCAGCAGCTTTGGAGTCGGGAGTCAAGTTGAGCAGTTCTTC
CASSFGVGSQVEQFF
>TRBV28|.|TRBJ1-4|.
TGTGCCACGCGGACTTACGAGACAACTAATGAAAAACTGTTTTTT
CATRTYETTNEKLFF
>TRBV4-1|.|TRBJ1-6|TRBD1
TGCGCCAGCAGCTTCGCGAAGAAAATTAGTACAGGGGTGTATTCACCCCTCCACTTT
CASSFAKKISTGVYSPLHF
>TRBV7-6|.|TRBJ1-4|TRBD1
TGTGCCAGCAGTTTGACTACGCGGACAGGGGCGGGTGAAAAACTGTTTTTT
CASSLTTRTGAGEKLFF
>TRBV28|once|TRBJ2-3|.
TGTGCCAGCAGTTTTCGGCAGGGTCCAGATACGCAGTATTTT
CASSFRQGPDTQYF
>TRBV6-8|.|TRBJ2-7|TRBD2
TGTGCCAGCAGGGGAGCGGGATTGAACTACGAGCAGTACTTC
CASRGAGLNYEQYF
>TRBV7-8|.|TRBJ1-1|.
TGTGCCAGCAGCTTAGTATTGGGCACTGAAGCTTTCTTT
CASSLVLGTEAFF
>TRBV12-3/TRBV12-4|.|TRBJ1-4|.
TGTGCCAGCCAAAGGGAGGAAAAACTGTTTTTT
CASQREEKLFF
>TRBV28|.|TRBJ2-1|.
TGTGCCAGCAGCCTTCACGGGGGCAGTTACAATGAGCAGTTCTTC
CASSLHGGSYNEQFF
>TRBV7-2|many|TRBJ2-1|TRBD2
TGTGCCAGCAGCTCGCCCAAGATAGCGGGCCCCTACAATGAGCAGTTCTTC
CASSSPKIAGPYNEQFF
>TRBV6-1|.|TRBJ2-5|.
TGTGCCAGCATAGCAGAGACCCAGTACTTC
CASIAETQYF
>TRBV6-6|.|TRBJ2-6|.
TGTGCCAGCAGTACTGAGCACTCTGGGGCCAACGTCCTGACTTTC
CASSTEHSGANVLTF
>TRBV28|few|TRBJ1-1|.
TGTGCCGGCCGCGGCCGATTACCGAACACTGAAGCTTTCTTT
CAGRGRLPNTEAFF
>TRBV19|few|TRBJ2-1|TRBD2
TGTGCCAGTAGTATAGATATGACTAGCCTGGATGAGCAGTTCTTC
CASSIDMTSLDEQFF